This T cell receptor beta chain was observed in a study of blood T cell repertoires in COVID-19. The wider study: Acute and convalescent COVID-19 specimens originated in the United States, Italy and Spain. Sample material is recorded as cDNA or gDNA derived from T cells, B-cell-depleted T cells, or PBMCs.

This clone appeared once. As processed by the authors: The authors estimated nucleated cell counts from reference gene primer amplification. Sequencing was performed with immunoSEQ multiplex PCR; in TCRdb, only in-frame clones are kept and a portion is missing. That table is the source of V, J and clone size, and D and trimming were worked out from the DNA. The data show 140,000 to 150,000 clones, around 81% seen once. This CDR3 contains 15 residues. The germline gives CDR1 SGHRS, CDR2 YFSETQ. Losses at the gene ends were 4 bases for V and 4 bases for J; bases not matched to a gene: 10. This chain uses TRBV5-1 with TRBJ2-5; 7 positions match TRBD1. This clonotype was sampled from a human donor in a cohort sampled during active COVID-19. Sequenced sample: peripheral blood. The CDR3 DNA is TGCGCCAGCAGCCCAACCACAGGGGATGGAGAGACCCAGTACTTC. It is translated as CASSPTTGDGETQYF.